This T cell receptor (beta chain) is drawn from a study of T cell responses to AZD1222 COVID-19 vaccine. The wider study: Pooled together were second doses at about 4 or about 12 weeks.

Profiled with immunoSEQ multiplex PCR; TCRdb holds only in-frame clones, not every one. The table has about 91,000 clones, about 88% seen once. Overall study results and limits: The donors showed a predominance of white British ancestry and of females, with possible underestimation of clonal diversity. CD4 TCRs associated with vaccination spanned spike, dominating at 160-218 and 743-854. Among those given AZD1222, only 6 or 7 were seropositive at baseline.

Remarks on this clone: Its matching antigen is unknown.

V gave up 5 bases and J gave up 7 bases, with 9 bases separating them. Germline V gene lookup returns CDR1 DFQATT and CDR2 SNEGSKA (reference sequence). The CDR3 loop spans 11 amino acids. This chain links TRBV20-1 with TRBJ2-1; D possibly matches TRBD1 or TRBD2 (5 bases each). The material sequenced was peripheral blood, taken on day 0 of AZD1222 vaccination. This clonotype was obtained from an adult in good health. CDR3 in amino acids: CSAWGLNEQFF. The CDR3 DNA reads TGCAGTGCTTGGGGGTTGAATGAGCAGTTCTTC.